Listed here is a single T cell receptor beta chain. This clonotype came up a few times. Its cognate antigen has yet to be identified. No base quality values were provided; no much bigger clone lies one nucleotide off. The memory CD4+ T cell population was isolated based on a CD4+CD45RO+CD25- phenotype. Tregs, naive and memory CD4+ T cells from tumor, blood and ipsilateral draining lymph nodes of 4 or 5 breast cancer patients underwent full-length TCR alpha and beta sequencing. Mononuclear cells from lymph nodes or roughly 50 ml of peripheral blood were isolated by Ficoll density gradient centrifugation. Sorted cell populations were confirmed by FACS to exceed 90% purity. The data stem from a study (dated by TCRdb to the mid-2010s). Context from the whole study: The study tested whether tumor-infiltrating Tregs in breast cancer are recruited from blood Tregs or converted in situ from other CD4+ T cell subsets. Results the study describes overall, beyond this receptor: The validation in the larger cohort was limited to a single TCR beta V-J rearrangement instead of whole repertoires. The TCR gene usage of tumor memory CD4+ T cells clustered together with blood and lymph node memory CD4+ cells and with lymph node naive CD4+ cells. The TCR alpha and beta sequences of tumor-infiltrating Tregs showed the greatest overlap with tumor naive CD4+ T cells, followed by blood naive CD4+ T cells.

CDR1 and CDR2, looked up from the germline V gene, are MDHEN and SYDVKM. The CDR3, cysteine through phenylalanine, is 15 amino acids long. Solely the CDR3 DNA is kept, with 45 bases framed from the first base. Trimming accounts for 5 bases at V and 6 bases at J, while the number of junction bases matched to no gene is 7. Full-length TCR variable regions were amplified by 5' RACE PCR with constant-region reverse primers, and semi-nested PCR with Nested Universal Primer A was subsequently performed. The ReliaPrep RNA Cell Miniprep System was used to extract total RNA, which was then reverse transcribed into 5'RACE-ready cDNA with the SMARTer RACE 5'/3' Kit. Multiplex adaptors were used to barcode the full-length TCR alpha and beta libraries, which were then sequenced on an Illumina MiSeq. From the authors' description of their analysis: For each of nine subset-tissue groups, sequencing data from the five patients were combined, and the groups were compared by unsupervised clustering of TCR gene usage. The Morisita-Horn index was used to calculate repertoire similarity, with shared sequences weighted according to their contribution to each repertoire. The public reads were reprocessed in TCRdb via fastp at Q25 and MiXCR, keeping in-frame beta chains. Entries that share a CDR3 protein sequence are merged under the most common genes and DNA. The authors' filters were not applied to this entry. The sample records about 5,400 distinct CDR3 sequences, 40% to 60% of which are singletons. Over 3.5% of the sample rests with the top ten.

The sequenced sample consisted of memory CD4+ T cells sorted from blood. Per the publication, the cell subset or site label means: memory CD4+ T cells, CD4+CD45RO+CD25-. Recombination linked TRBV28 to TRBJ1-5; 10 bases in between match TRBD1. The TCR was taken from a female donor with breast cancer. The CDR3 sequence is CASSTRTGGIQPQHF. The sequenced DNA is TGTGCCAGCAGTACAAGGACAGGGGGTATTCAGCCCCAGCATTTT.